This T cell receptor (beta chain) derives from a study of post-analysis software for immune sequencing data. Overall study context: Relapsing-remitting, secondary progressive and progressive-relapsing multiple sclerosis courses were included.

The TCR beta cDNA libraries contained unique molecular identifiers. T cells numbering roughly 1 to 10 million gave rise to around 460,000 cDNA molecules. TCRdb passed the PCR reads through MiXCR, listing each CDR3 protein once. In the table there are almost 700,000 distinct CDR3 sequences, roughly three fifths of which are singletons. Whole-study findings and limits: Same-batch preparations were strongly co-clustered by F measure. For normalized Chao1 diversity, multiple sclerosis patients scored significantly lower than controls did. When patients were compared with controls, roughly five TRBV segments were more frequent, TRBV5-6, TRBV5-1 and TRBV20-1 among them.

With regard to this clonotype: What it recognizes is unknown. One junction end disagrees with the germline gene, perhaps due to a read error.

CDR3 length: 15 amino acids. In germline, CDR1 is SGHDT, CDR2 YYEEEE. The V and J genes are TRBV5-6 and TRBJ1-2; 7 bases map to TRBD1. The TCR comes from a girl aged 2 to 10 with multiple sclerosis. The sample taken for sequencing was blood. CDR3 residues: CTSSRWTGPVYGYTF. As DNA, the CDR3 is TGTACCAGCAGCCGATGGACAGGACCCGTCTATGGCTACACCTTC.